The 5 T cell receptor beta chains listed next were all sequenced from one sample in a study of blood T cell repertoires in COVID-19. Assay: immunoSEQ multiplex PCR; the TCRdb copy retains only in-frame clones and omits some. Of 200,000 to 300,000 clones listed, about 85% are singletons. Source material: peripheral blood. The origin of the receptors is a man between 60 and 70 years old with acute or convalescent COVID-19.

The chain has TRBV4-1 and TRBJ1-5; a possible D gene is TRBD1 (5 bases). V lost 0 bases and J lost 1, with 13 bases in between. Germline V gives CDR1 MGHRA, CDR2 YSYEKL. There are 17 residues in the CDR3. The CDR3 protein is CASSQDRDRVSNQPQHF. The CDR3 region has the DNA TGCGCCAGCAGCCAAGATCGAGACAGAGTAAGCAATCAGCCCCAGCATTTT.

Only a few counts were recorded for this clone. The V and J genes are TRBV6-5 and TRBJ1-5, with 9 bases that match TRBD1. Germline CDR1 and CDR2: MNHEY and SVGAGI. The CDR3 contains 15 residues. V dropped 4 bases and J dropped 9; count of bases not matched to a gene: 10. The chain's CDR3 is CASSSDRGVRWPQHF. CDR3 DNA sequence: TGTGCCAGCAGTTCCGACAGGGGGGTCCGTTGGCCCCAGCATTTT.

The chain couples TRBV9 to TRBJ1-6; TRBD1 matches at 9 bases. The germline V gene encodes CDR1 SGDLS and CDR2 YYNGEE. The junction had 5 bases not matched to a gene; V was cut back by 0 bases and J by 7 bases. The CDR3 totals 16 residues. Written as DNA, the CDR3 is TGTGCCAGCAGCGTAGGTGCGACAGGGGGGAATTCACCCCTCCACTTT. It codes for CASSVGATGGNSPLHF. Based on the CDR3 plus reference TRBV9 and TRBJ1-6, the full variable domain is DSGVTQTPKHLITATGQRVTLRCSPRSGDLSVYWYQQSLDQGLQFLIQYYNGEERAKGNILERFSAQQFPDLHSELNLSSLELGDSALYFCASSVGATGGNSPLHFGNGTRLTVT.

This clone appeared a few times. The chain joins TRBV5-1 to TRBJ2-3, with D possibly matching TRBD1 (5 bases). The germline V gene encodes CDR1 SGHRS and CDR2 YFSETQ. Trimming removed 4 bases from V and 4 bases from J, with 7 bases in between. The CDR3 extends over 12 amino acids. CDR3 protein: CASSTGSDTQYF. The CDR3 DNA reads TGCGCCAGCAGCACAGGATCAGATACGCAGTATTTT.

This chain links TRBV30 with TRBJ1-6; D remains ambiguous. The CDR3 extends over 15 amino acids. Looked up from germline, CDR1 is GTSNPN and CDR2 is SVGIG (reference sequence). With 7 bases removed from V and 3 bases from J, the gap between germline ends came to 16 bases. The chain's CDR3 is CAFKLVRNYNSPLHF. CDR3 coding DNA: TGTGCCTTTAAGTTGGTCAGGAACTATAATTCACCCCTCCACTTT.